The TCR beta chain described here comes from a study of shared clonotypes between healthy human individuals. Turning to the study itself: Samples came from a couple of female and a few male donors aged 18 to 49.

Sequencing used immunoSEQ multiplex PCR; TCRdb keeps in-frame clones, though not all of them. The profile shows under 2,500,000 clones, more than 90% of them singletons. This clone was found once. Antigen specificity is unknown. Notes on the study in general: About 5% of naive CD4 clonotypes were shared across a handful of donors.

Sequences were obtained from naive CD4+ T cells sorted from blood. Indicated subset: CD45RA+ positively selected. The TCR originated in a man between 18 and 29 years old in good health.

As DNA, the CDR3 is TGTGCCAGCAGTCTCCGGGGGGCGGAAAAACTGTTTTTT. The encoded protein is CASSLRGAEKLFF. This chain uses TRBV28 with TRBJ1-4; possibly TRBD1 for D (6 bases). V was pared by 5 bases and J by 8 bases, with 12 bases between. Germline V CDR1 and CDR2: MDHEN, SYDVKM. The CDR3 runs to 13 residues.